This TCR beta chain emerged from a study of beta chain features in type 1 diabetes. The sequenced template was cDNA made from the entire isolated RNA. Produced via immunoSEQ multiplex PCR; TCRdb's table is partial and in-frame only. The repertoire holds over 700,000 clones, about a sixth seen once, with 0.02% to 0.025% in the top ten. Per the germline V gene, CDR1 is LNHDA and CDR2 is SQIVND (reference sequence). Deletions cut 2 bases from V and 7 bases from J, with 11 bases between. The CDR3 has 13 residues. The sequence was collected from a woman aged 18-29 years in good health. This chain uses TRBV19 with TRBJ1-1; D gene uncertain. Sequenced input: naive CD4+ T cells from blood. CDR3 region: CASSIKDGYEAFF. For the CDR3, the DNA is TGTGCCAGTAGTATAAAGGACGGGTATGAAGCTTTCTTT. The full variable domain, completed using reference TRBV19 and TRBJ1-1, is DGGITQSPKYLFRKEGQNVTLSCEQNLNHDAMYWYRQDPGQGLRLIYYSQIVNDFQKGDIAEGYSVSREKKESFPLTVTSAQKNPTAFYLCASSIKDGYEAFFGQGTRLTVV.